This is a list of T cell receptor beta chains from one sample in a study. TCRdb re-derived calls from the RT-PCR reads in MiXCR, one entry per CDR3 protein. Of approximately 720,000 distinct CDR3 sequences in the sample, 12% to 15% are singletons; the top ten hold 3% to 4.5%. The sample consisted of memory CD4+ T cells from blood. The receptors stem from a female donor in good health, serving as a healthy control. Both conserved end residues are part of each CDR3. A D gene is named only where the DNA matches it firmly. Size values are once, few and many counts, or a class for expanded clones, and some rows have none.

TRBJ2-3	TRBV12-3/TRBV12-4	-	TRBD1	TGTGCCAGCAGTTTGGGACAGGGATTCACAGATACGCAGTATTTT	CASSLGQGFTDTQYF
TRBJ2-7	TRBV20-1	many	TRBD1	TGCAGTGCGCGGACAGGGTCACCCACCTACGAGCAGTACTTC	CSARTGSPTYEQYF
TRBJ1-2	TRBV3-1	-	TRBD1	TGTGCCAGCAGCCAGGCGCCAGGGGGCGCCAGCTATGGCTACACCTTC	CASSQAPGGASYGYTF
TRBJ1-1	TRBV2	-	-	TGTGCCAGCAAAGGGGACTACACTGAAGCTTTCTTT	CASKGDYTEAFF
TRBJ1-4	TRBV10-3	few	-	TGTGCCATCTCCCCTGGGGGGGCGACTAATGAAAAACTGTTTTTT	CAISPGGATNEKLFF
TRBJ2-2	TRBV3-1	-	-	TGTGCCAGCAGCCACCCGAAGAACACCGGGGAGCTGTTTTTT	CASSHPKNTGELFF
TRBJ1-2	TRBV6-2/TRBV6-3	-	-	TGTGCCAGCAGTGCCCGGTGGGGCTACACCTTC	CASSARWGYTF
TRBJ1-3	TRBV12-3/TRBV12-4	many	-	TGTGCCAGCGAAGCACAGACGGGACTGACCTCTGGAAACACCATATATTTT	CASEAQTGLTSGNTIYF
TRBJ2-7	TRBV11-3	-	TRBD1	TGTGCCAGCAGCCCGACCGGACCGGGACAGGAAGGTTCTTACGAGCAGTACTTC	CASSPTGPGQEGSYEQYF
TRBJ1-2	TRBV5-1	many	-	TGCGCCAGCAGCTTCGTACAAGGGACGGCTAACTATGGCTACACCTTC	CASSFVQGTANYGYTF
TRBJ1-6	TRBV6-5	few	-	TGTGCCAGCAGTTACTCGTCGCGAGATTCACCCCTCCACTTT	CASSYSSRDSPLHF
TRBJ2-1	TRBV29-1	once	-	TGCAGCGTTGAAGACGGGAGTTTCAATGAGCAGTTCTTC	CSVEDGSFNEQFF
TRBJ2-7	TRBV4-2	-	TRBD2	TGTGCCAGCAGCCCTACCCGGGGCGGGGGCTCCTACGAGCAGTACTTC	CASSPTRGGGSYEQYF
TRBJ1-1	TRBV20-1	many	TRBD1	TGCAGTCCACAAGGAGGTGGGACAGGGGGAGCTTTCTTT	CSPQGGGTGGAFF
TRBJ2-5	TRBV7-2	-	-	TGTGCCAGCAGCTTAAACAGGGATGAGACCCAGTACTTC	CASSLNRDETQYF
TRBJ2-2	TRBV27	-	-	TGTGCCAGCAGTTTATGGGTAGGGGGTAGCACCGGGGAGCTGTTTTTT	CASSLWVGGSTGELFF
TRBJ2-5	TRBV19	few	-	TGTGCCAGTAGTATAAAGCTCCTCCAAGAGACCCAGTACTTC	CASSIKLLQETQYF
TRBJ1-5	TRBV6-2/TRBV6-3	-	-	TGTGCCAGCCAAACACACTCCAGGGGCAGCAATCAGCCCCAGCATTTT	CASQTHSRGSNQPQHF
TRBJ1-6	TRBV20-1	-	-	TGCAGTGCCAGAAGCTTGTCCCGGTCTAATTCACCCCTCCACTTT	CSARSLSRSNSPLHF
TRBJ1-5	TRBV12-3/TRBV12-4	many	-	TGTGCCAGCGCCGCCCCGAGCAATCAGCCCCAGCATTTT	CASAAPSNQPQHF
TRBJ2-7	TRBV12-3/TRBV12-4	many	TRBD2	TGTGCCACCGGACTAGCGGGACTATACGAGCAGTACTTC	CATGLAGLYEQYF
TRBJ1-6	TRBV7-2	few	-	TGTGCCAGCAGCTTAGACGAGGGGAGTCCCAATTCACCCCTCCACTTT	CASSLDEGSPNSPLHF
TRBJ1-1	TRBV10-3	few	-	TGTGCCATCAGTGAGTCGGGCAGGGCGGCCTCTAGTAACACTGAAGCTTTCTTT	CAISESGRAASSNTEAFF
TRBJ2-1	TRBV5-6	few	-	TGTGCCAGTACAGCTAGGGGTGGGAATGAGCAGTTCTTC	CASTARGGNEQFF
TRBJ1-1	TRBV5-1	-	-	TGCGCCAGCAAAGAGACAGCGAACACTGAAGCTTTCTTT	CASKETANTEAFF
TRBJ1-5	TRBV30	few	-	TGTGCCTGGAGGAGTCAGGGGAATCAGCCCCAGCATTTT	CAWRSQGNQPQHF
TRBJ2-3	TRBV29-1	-	-	TGCAGCGTTGGGAACAGTAGCACAGATACGCAGTATTTT	CSVGNSSTDTQYF
TRBJ2-7	TRBV11-3	few	TRBD1	TGTGCCAGCAGCTCAGGGACAGACGAGCAGTACTTC	CASSSGTDEQYF
TRBJ2-5	TRBV7-9	many	-	TGTGCCAGCAGCCTACAAGGGGCCCAGTACTTC	CASSLQGAQYF
TRBJ2-2	TRBV6-6	-	-	TGTGCCAGCAGCCCTAAGGGGGGGAGCATGGGCACCGGGGAGCTGTTTTTT	CASSPKGGSMGTGELFF
TRBJ2-3	TRBV18	-	-	TGTGCCAGCTCACCTAGCCCCCCGGGGAACACAGATACGCAGTATTTT	CASSPSPPGNTDTQYF
TRBJ1-4	TRBV20-1	-	TRBD1	TGCAGTGCTAGAGACCGACAGGGGCCAGGATATGAAAAACTGTTTTTT	CSARDRQGPGYEKLFF
TRBJ1-1	TRBV20-1	few	-	TGCAGTGCTAGGTCAGTACAGGGCAGAACTGAAGCTTTCTTT	CSARSVQGRTEAFF
TRBJ2-5	TRBV5-1	-	TRBD1	TGCGCCAGCCGCCCGGGACAGTTCACACAAGAGACCCAGTACTTC	CASRPGQFTQETQYF
TRBJ2-3	TRBV5-1	-	TRBD1	TGCGCCAGCAGCACGGGACAGGGTCCAGATACGCAGTATTTT	CASSTGQGPDTQYF
TRBJ2-7	TRBV6-2/TRBV6-3	-	-	TGTGCCAGCAGTTACGCGCACGAGCAGTACTTC	CASSYAHEQYF